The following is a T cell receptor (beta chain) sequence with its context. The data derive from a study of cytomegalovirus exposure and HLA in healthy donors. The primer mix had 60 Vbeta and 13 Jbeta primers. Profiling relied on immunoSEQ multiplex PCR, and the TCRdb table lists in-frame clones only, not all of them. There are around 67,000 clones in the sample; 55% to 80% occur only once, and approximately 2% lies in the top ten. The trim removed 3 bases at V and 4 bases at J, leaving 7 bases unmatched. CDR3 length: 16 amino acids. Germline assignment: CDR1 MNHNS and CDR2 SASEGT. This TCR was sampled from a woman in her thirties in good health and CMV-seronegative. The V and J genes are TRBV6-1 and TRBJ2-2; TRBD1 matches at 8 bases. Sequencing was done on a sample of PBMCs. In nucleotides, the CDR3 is TGTGCCAGCAGTGATTACAGGGGGAGCATCACCGGGGAGCTGTTTTTT. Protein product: CASSDYRGSITGELFF.